This note documents a single T cell receptor beta chain sequence. The data were taken from a study of OX40 agonist ivuxolimab in advanced cancers. Study as a whole: The patients received agonistic anti-OX40 (CD134) antibody ivuxolimab.

TCRdb keeps only in-frame clones here, not all; method: immunoSEQ multiplex PCR. The sample contains tens of thousands of clones, roughly 94% of which appear only once. Trimming cost V 9 bases and J 2 bases, with 16 bases left between them. CDR1 and CDR2 from the germline V gene are SGHRS and YFSETQ. This CDR3 has 14 amino acids. This sequence originates from an adult with an advanced solid tumor such as melanoma, head and neck, liver or kidney cancer. Specimen: CD4+ or CD8+ T cells sorted from blood, collected in a trial of the OX40 agonist ivuxolimab. V is TRBV5-1 and J is TRBJ2-3, with D perhaps TRBD1 (5 bases). The CDR3 coding sequence is TGCGCCACCAGGGCAAATGGTTTCACAGATACGCAGTATTTT. This gives the protein CATRANGFTDTQYF.